These 10 T cell receptor beta chains were sequenced from one sample in a study of blood T cell repertoires in COVID-19. TCRdb's table, derived via immunoSEQ multiplex PCR, lists solely in-frame clones and lacks some. The data show about 220,000 clones, with 84% seen just once and 4.5% to 5.5% held by the top ten. Sequencing was performed on peripheral blood. The receptors here all came from a woman aged 55 to 70 who had recovered from COVID-19.

This clone was found many times. The gene calls are TRBV4-2 and TRBJ2-1, with 11 positions matching TRBD2. CDR1 and CDR2 (germline): LGHNA, YNFKEQ. The length of the CDR3 is 19 residues. Trimming cost V 0 bases and J 0 bases; bases outside gene matches: 7. Here the CDR3 DNA reads TGTGCCAGCAGCCAAGAGAGTGCGACTAGCGGGGACTCCTACAATGAGCAGTTCTTC. Amino acid sequence: CASSQESATSGDSYNEQFF.

The chain uses TRBV6-5 and TRBJ2-7, with a tentative D call TRBD1 (6 bases). Germline V CDR1 and CDR2: MNHEY, SVGAGI. Trimming took 10 bases from V and 1 from J, leaving 14 bases between them. The CDR3 has 13 amino acids. The CDR3 is CATQEQGSYEQYF. CDR3 bases: TGTGCCACCCAAGAACAGGGTTCCTACGAGCAGTACTTC.

V gene TRBV9 combines with J gene TRBJ2-5, with D perhaps matching TRBD2 (6 bases). CDR3 length equals 14 residues. V shed 3 bases and J shed 4 bases, with 13 bases lying between them. Germline V gene lookup returns CDR1 SGDLS and CDR2 YYNGEE. CDR3 amino acids: CASSGDLPGETQYF. The CDR3 coding sequence is TGTGCCAGCAGCGGGGACTTGCCCGGAGAGACCCAGTACTTC.

The V and J genes are TRBV15 and TRBJ2-1; D ambiguous. The CDR3 has 15 residues. Trimming removed 5 bases from V and 0 bases from J, with 11 bases in between. Germline CDR1 LNHNV, CDR2 YYDKDF (reference sequence). CDR3 amino acids: CATSERGGSYNEQFF. CDR3 nucleotides: TGTGCCACCAGCGAGCGCGGCGGCTCCTACAATGAGCAGTTCTTC. Full variable domain (outside the CDR3, taken from reference TRBV15 and TRBJ2-1): DAMVIQNPRYQVTQFGKPVTLSCSQTLNHNVMYWYQQKSSQAPKLLFHYYDKDFNNEADTPDNFQSRRPNTSFCFLDIRSPGLGDTAMYLCATSERGGSYNEQFFGPGTRLTVL.

V usage is TRBV10-1 and J usage is TRBJ2-2; 12 nucleotides align to TRBD2. V lost 6 bases to trimming and J lost 4 bases; unmatched junction nucleotides: 6. Per germline, CDR1 WNHNN and CDR2 SYGVQD (reference sequence). The CDR3 length is 16 residues. CDR3 protein: CASRAGLAGRTGELFF. In DNA, the CDR3 is TGCGCCAGCAGAGCCGGACTAGCGGGGCGCACCGGGGAGCTGTTTTTT.

This clone was counted between two and nine times. The chain couples TRBV6-2 or TRBV6-3 to TRBJ2-3, with TRBD2 matching 10 bases. The V and J ends lost 4 bases and 4 bases, in that order; junction bases with no gene match: 8. Germline V gene data show CDR1 as MNHEY and CDR2 as SVGEGT. The CDR3 is made up of 16 amino acids. CDR3 nucleotide sequence: TGTGCCAGCAGTTTGGTAGCGGGGGGAGGGCCAGATACGCAGTATTTT. Its protein product is CASSLVAGGGPDTQYF.

The CDR3 DNA follows: TGTGCCAGCAGTTCAAGCCCGGGACACATCGGCGGGGAGCTGTTTTTT. It translates to CASSSSPGHIGGELFF. V usage is TRBV6-6 and J usage is TRBJ2-2; tentatively, D is TRBD1 (6 bases). Per germline, CDR1 MNHNY and CDR2 SVGAGI (reference sequence). V lost 4 bases and J lost 7, with 19 bases in between. The CDR3 has 16 residues.

CDR3 sequence: CASSQGLDQPQHF. The DNA of the CDR3 is TGTGCCAGCAGCCAAGGGCTCGATCAGCCCCAGCATTTT. The gene calls are TRBV3-1 (or the pseudogene TRBV3-2) and TRBJ1-5, with D unresolved. Trimming left V 1 base short and J 5 bases short, with 6 bases between. CDR1 is LGHDT, CDR2 YNNKEL, per germline (reference sequence). The CDR3 consists of 13 residues.

The genes are TRBV5-1 and TRBJ1-1; maybe TRBD1 (6 bases). The V and J ends lost 3 bases and 8 bases respectively, with 17 bases between them. The CDR3 is 14 residues long. The germline V gene has CDR1 SGHRS and CDR2 YFSETQ. The CDR3 DNA follows: TGCGCCAGCAGCTACCGTACAGGGTCGTTGGAAGCTTTCTTT. As protein: CASSYRTGSLEAFF.

This sequence joins TRBV3-1 (or the pseudogene TRBV3-2) and TRBJ2-5; possible D gene TRBD2, 5 bases. Germline V gene data show CDR1 as LGHDT and CDR2 as YNNKEL (reference sequence). V was pared by 0 bases and J by 9 bases, with 8 bases between. The CDR3 covers 12 residues. DNA of the CDR3: TGTGCCAGCAGCCAAGACGCGAGGGCCCAGTACTTC. Translating gives CASSQDARAQYF.